The entry that follows covers one T cell receptor beta chain sequence. The antigen is unknown. This sample was taken from a study of siplizumab effects on memory and regulatory T cells. Where a few donor pairs were concerned, the unstimulated naive, memory, effector memory and TEMRA subsets underwent sequencing. J gave up 0 bases and V 4 bases, and 3 bases lay outside the gene matches. This CDR3 has 15 amino acids. The germline V gene has CDR1 LGHNA and CDR2 YNFKEQ. TCRdb's copy holds only in-frame clones and misses some; the assay was immunoSEQ multiplex PCR. The sample consists of some 100,000 clones, roughly 95% of them appearing once. Overall study findings and caveats: Under siplizumab, alloreactive sequences traced to unstimulated CD4+ memory cells were significantly reduced. No assignable naive or memory phenotype existed for roughly 80-96% of proliferating CD4+ or CD8+ clones. Naive T cells looked more diverse than memory cells and looked like major alloresponse contributors.

Sequenced: naive CD4+ T cells sorted from blood. The TCR originated in a human donor in good health. The V and J genes are TRBV4-2 and TRBJ1-3, with 7 nucleotides matching TRBD1. The CDR3 spells CASSRDRDSGNTIYF. The CDR3, as DNA: TGTGCCAGCAGCCGTGACAGGGACTCTGGAAACACCATATATTTT.